A single sample gave rise to the 9 T cell receptor beta chains below, sequenced in a study of CD8 T cells in ankylosing spondylitis. TCRdb re-derived calls from the 5' RACE reads in MiXCR, one entry per CDR3 protein. The data contain around 150,000 distinct CDR3 sequences, around 43% of them singletons. Source material: synovial fluid, either unsorted or a sorted T cell fraction (not recorded which). Receptor source: a male donor with ankylosing spondylitis.

In its sample, this clonotype was seen many times. DNA for the CDR3: TGTGCCAGCAGTGAACCACAGGGCCCGGGGGACTATGGCTACACCTTC. Residues: CASSEPQGPGDYGYTF. The chain combines TRBV28 with TRBJ1-2; D perhaps matches TRBD1 (6 bases). V was cut by 5 bases and J by 3 bases, with 19 bases left in between. This CDR3 comprises 16 residues. CDR1 MDHEN and CDR2 SYDVKM come from the germline V gene.

The V call is TRBV4-3, the J call TRBJ2-5, with a weak D call TRBD2 (5 bases). V shed 0 bases and J shed 1 base, with 9 bases lying between them. The CDR3 loop spans 15 amino acids. The germline V gene has CDR1 LGHNA and CDR2 YSLEER. The CDR3 spells CASSQDFGVQETQYF. The CDR3 region has the DNA TGCGCCAGCAGCCAAGATTTCGGGGTCCAAGAGACCCAGTACTTC.

This clonotype was detected ten times or more. This chain joins TRBV6-1 and TRBJ2-6, with D possibly being TRBD2 (5 bases). The CDR3 length is 15 residues. Trimming left V 7 bases short and J 1 base short, with 11 bases between. Germline V gene sequence: CDR1 MNHNS, CDR2 SASEGT. This CDR3 reads CASTEGDSGANVLTF. CDR3 nucleotides: TGTGCCAGCACCGAGGGAGATTCTGGGGCCAACGTCCTGACTTTC.

The rearrangement uses TRBV30 and TRBJ1-1; D call uncertain. The ends were cut back, 4 bases at V and 4 bases at J, with 22 bases in the middle. Germline CDR1 and CDR2: GTSNPN and SVGIG (reference sequence). The CDR3 length is 16 residues. The CDR3 loop reads CAWTQFDVSLGTEAFF. CDR3 nucleotide sequence: TGTGCCTGGACTCAATTCGATGTCTCATTGGGCACTGAAGCTTTCTTT.

This clonotype occurred a few times. V gene TRBV7-6 combines with J gene TRBJ1-3; unclear D gene. The CDR3 is 13 amino acids. Germline loops: CDR1 SGHVS, CDR2 FNYEAQ. Trimming left V 1 base short and J 4 bases short, with 5 bases between. The CDR3 is CASSLESGNTIYF. Written as DNA, the CDR3 is TGTGCCAGCAGCTTAGAGTCCGGAAACACCATATATTTT.

The genes are TRBV12-3 or TRBV12-4 and TRBJ1-1; 9 nucleotides line up with TRBD1. This CDR3 is built from 16 residues. Trimming cost V 1 base and J 1 base; bases outside gene matches: 4. CDR3 DNA sequence: TGTGCCAGCAGTTTAGGGGGACAGGGAGGGAACACTGAAGCTTTCTTT. Its protein product is CASSLGGQGGNTEAFF.

The chain links TRBV5-5 to TRBJ2-2; D possibly corresponds to TRBD2 (6 bases). CDR3 length equals 14 residues. V dropped 4 bases and J dropped 7 bases, with 14 bases sitting between them. Germline lookup yields CDR1 SGHKS and CDR2 YYEKEE (reference sequence). CDR3 nucleotide sequence: TGTGCCAGCAGCATAACTAGCTTTAGCGGGGAGCTGTTTTTT. Translation: CASSITSFSGELFF.

The gene calls are TRBV7-8 and TRBJ2-5; D possibly matches TRBD1 or TRBD2 (5 bases each). Trimming removed 4 bases from V and 5 bases from J, with 5 bases in between. This CDR3 is built from 11 residues. CDR1 and CDR2 from the germline V gene are SGHVS and FQNEAQ. The CDR3, as DNA: TGTGCCAGCAGCTGGGGGGAGACCCAGTACTTC. This sequence encodes CASSWGETQYF.

This clonotype has just a few counts. The chain is built from TRBV5-4 and TRBJ2-5; TRBD2 matches at 7 bases. The CDR3 spans 15 residues. V shed 2 bases, J shed 0 bases, and the junction held 4 bases outside the gene matches. Germline lookup yields CDR1 SGHNT and CDR2 YYREEE (reference sequence). The CDR3 coding sequence is TGTGCCAGCAGCTTAGGTCTAGCGGACCAAGAGACCCAGTACTTC. As protein: CASSLGLADQETQYF.